This T cell receptor beta chain emerged from a study of Ad26.COV2.S vaccination and SARS-CoV-2 variants (dated by TCRdb to the early 2020s). A note on the overall study: Donors in the vaccine arm were drawn from COV1001, a multicentre, randomized, double-blind, placebo-controlled phase I-IIa trial testing Ad26.COV2.S in healthy adults. Ad26.COV2.S was administered intramuscularly at 5 x 10^10 or 1 x 10^11 viral particles, either as a single shot or as two shots given 56 days apart. The specificity and breadth of SARS-CoV-2-reactive T cell receptors after Ad26.COV2.S vaccination were assessed by TCRbeta repertoire sequencing. A total of approximately 32 samples were included in the TCR-sequenced set, comprising about 20 Ad26.COV2.S vaccine recipients, 5 placebo recipients and 8 SARS-CoV-2 convalescent individuals. Participants in the trial were split at random into five groups of five each, receiving low-dose or high-dose Ad26.COV2.S once or twice, or else placebo on both occasions. Investigators did not know the trial group allocation while performing experiments and assessing outcomes.

The treatment or condition label for this specimen denotes: about 20 received Ad26.COV2.S at low or high dose, single or two shots; 5 received placebo; per-sample allocation not given. For vaccine and placebo recipients, repertoires were sequenced using samples collected on day 63 after the first injection. Cohort 1b enrolled about two dozen adults aged 18-55 years at a single site in Boston, USA, between 29 July and 7 August 2020. Ad26.COV2.S was a replication-incompetent adenovirus type 26 vector that expressed a prefusion-stabilized SARS-CoV-2 spike protein derived from the original Wuhan strain. A word on this clone: Its antigen is currently not known. Within one base of it there is no much larger clone, and no base qualities were kept.

On the study overall, not on this receptor specifically: The authors noted that the TCR breadth and depth analyses may have underestimated total T cell responses. After vaccination, substantial breadth of spike-specific CD8+ and CD4+ T cell responses was reported. Comparing responses between vaccine doses or regimens was not something the study was powered to do. Vaccine and placebo recipients had similar non-spike TCR breadth, a finding consistent with the vaccine containing only spike. Ad26.COV2.S recipients had higher spike-specific TCR breadth than placebo recipients (P = 0.0014).

TCRbeta CDR3 regions were sequenced with the immunoSEQ Assay. After extraction, genomic DNA underwent amplification by bias-controlled multiplex PCR, followed by high-throughput sequencing. The original pipeline was this. To quantify the absolute abundance of each unique TCRbeta CDR3 region, sequences were collapsed and filtered. T cell fraction was estimated by normalizing TCRbeta template counts to usable DNA, with usable DNA measured through amplification of reference genes found in all nucleated cells. Repertoire TCRs were annotated as SARS-CoV-2-specific when V gene, CDR3 amino acid sequence and J gene were exactly matched to a known reactive TCR set. The reference SARS-CoV-2 TCR set was derived from MIRA and filtered for enrichment in COVID-19-positive ImmuneCODE repertoires, a step that removed public or cross-reactive TCRs. Drawing on the MIRA antigens, annotated TCRs were analysed further at the level of specific ORF or position within ORF. Breadth was defined as annotated unique rearrangements over total unique productive rearrangements; depth was the summed frequency of those rearrangements. TCR breadth was compared between groups using two-sided Wilcoxon rank-sum tests. TCRdb took over this immuneACCESS table, retaining in-frame rearrangements with V and J assigned. Such tables are incomplete; in checked studies, under half of the missing clones stem from an unresolved V gene, and the remainder is unexplained. V and J calls plus clone size are reproduced from that table; the DNA served to infer D and trimming. The sample table shows hundreds of thousands of clones, and approximately 87% are seen once. Less than 3.5% of the sample goes to the ten largest clones.

The CDR3, from cysteine to phenylalanine, totals 17 residues. Here the CDR3 DNA is all that survives: 51 bases in frame from base 1. The germline V end is reduced by 5 bases and the J end by 0 bases; junction bases left unmatched: 10. The germline V gene specifies SGHAT as CDR1 and FQNNGV as CDR2. The V and J genes are TRBV11-2 and TRBJ2-1; 7 bases in between match TRBD2. This material consisted of peripheral blood, taken in a trial of Ad26.COV2.S vaccine versus placebo. The TCR comes from a person aged 18-65 years who received the Ad26.COV2.S COVID-19 vaccine or a placebo. The encoded CDR3 is CASSARGGDPSYNEQFF. At the DNA level, the sequence is TGTGCCAGCAGCGCCCGGGGAGGGGACCCCTCCTACAATGAGCAGTTCTTC. Beyond the CDR3, the reference TRBV11-2 and TRBJ2-1 genes provide the residues; the full variable domain reads: EAGVAQSPRYKIIEKRQSVAFWCNPISGHATLYWYQQILGQGPKLLIQFQNNGVVDDSQLPKDRFSAERLKGVDSTLKIQPAKLEDSAVYLCASSARGGDPSYNEQFFGPGTRLTVL.